The next 3 T cell receptor beta chains were all read from a single sample in a study of blood T cell repertoires in COVID-19. Clones were sequenced by immunoSEQ multiplex PCR, and TCRdb holds only the in-frame ones, with some missing. The table lists about 120,000 clones, approximately 83% of them singletons. Sequencing was performed on peripheral blood. These receptors were taken from a man aged 60-69 years with acute or convalescent COVID-19.

The rearrangement joins TRBV5-1 to TRBJ1-1; maybe TRBD1 (5 bases). The CDR3 runs to 15 residues. CDR1 and CDR2 (germline): SGHRS, YFSETQ. V lost 4 bases to trimming and J lost 1 base, with 14 bases between them. The CDR3 here is CASSPSVGENTEAFF. As DNA, the CDR3 is TGCGCCAGCAGCCCTTCGGTAGGGGAGAACACTGAAGCTTTCTTT.

The V and J genes are TRBV7-2 and TRBJ1-2; 7 positions match TRBD1. Trimming took 5 bases from V and 5 from J; bases not matched to a gene: 5. CDR3 length equals 13 residues. From germline, CDR1 is SGHTA and CDR2 FQGNSA. The CDR3 is CASSLDRTYGYTF. The CDR3, as DNA: TGTGCCAGCAGCCTGGACAGGACTTATGGCTACACCTTC.

The J gene is TRBJ2-4, the V gene TRBV7-9, with D unclear. The CDR3 covers 12 residues. Trimming left V 5 bases short and J 4 bases short, with 6 bases between. CDR1 is SEHNR and CDR2 is FQNEAQ in the germline V gene (reference sequence). CDR3 in amino acids: CASSPFKNIQYF. CDR3 DNA sequence: TGTGCCAGCAGCCCATTTAAAAACATTCAGTACTTC.